The rows below give T cell receptor beta chains drawn from one sample of a study of T cell responses to AZD1222 COVID-19 vaccine. Assay: immunoSEQ multiplex PCR; the TCRdb copy retains only in-frame clones and omits some. The repertoire has fewer than 130,000 clones, around 90% of them found once; the top ten carry 2.5%. The material was peripheral blood, obtained 28 days after the second AZD1222 dose. These receptors came from an adult who received the AZD1222 COVID-19 vaccine. Each CDR3 is given with its conserved first and last residue.

>TRBJ2-3|TRBV5-1
CASSFLTASDTQYF
>TRBJ2-7|TRBV12-5
CASAWDGNYEQYF
>TRBJ1-1|TRBV7-6
CASSSRTLQGAEAFF
>TRBJ2-1|TRBV4-3
CASSQFDHNEQFF
>TRBJ2-1|TRBV6-6
CASSYSSYNEQFF
>TRBJ1-2|TRBV7-2
CASSSTVGYGYTF
>TRBJ2-7|TRBV4-2
CASSQGLSLEQYF
>TRBJ2-3|TRBV5-1
CASSALGGSTDTQYF
>TRBJ2-7|TRBV29-1
CSVPWGYEQYF
>TRBJ2-2|TRBV5-6
CASSLPRGAGTGELFF
>TRBJ1-6|TRBV2
CASTWGRDNSPLHF
>TRBJ1-1|TRBV19
CASSKGTENTEAFF
>TRBJ2-5|TRBV5-1
CASSLGDSPGETQYF
>TRBJ2-2|TRBV7-7
CASSLRGGSTGELFF
>TRBJ1-1|TRBV27
CASSLGGGTEAFF
>TRBJ2-5|TRBV7-9
CASSLEAGRETQYF
>TRBJ1-2|TRBV7-9
CASSLATGGDSYGYTF